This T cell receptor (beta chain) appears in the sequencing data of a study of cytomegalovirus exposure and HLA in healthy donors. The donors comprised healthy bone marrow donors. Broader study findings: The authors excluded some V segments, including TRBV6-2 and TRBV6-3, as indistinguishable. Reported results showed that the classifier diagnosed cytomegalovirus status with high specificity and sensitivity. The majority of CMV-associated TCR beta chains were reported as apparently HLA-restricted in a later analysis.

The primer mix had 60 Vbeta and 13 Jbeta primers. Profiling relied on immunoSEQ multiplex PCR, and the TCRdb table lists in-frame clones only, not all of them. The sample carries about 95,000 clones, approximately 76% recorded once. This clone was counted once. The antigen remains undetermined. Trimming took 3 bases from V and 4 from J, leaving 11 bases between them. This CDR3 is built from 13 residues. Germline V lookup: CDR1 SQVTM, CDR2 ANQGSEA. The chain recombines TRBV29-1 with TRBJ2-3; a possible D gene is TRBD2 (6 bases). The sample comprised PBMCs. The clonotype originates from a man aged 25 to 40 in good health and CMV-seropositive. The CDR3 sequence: CSVDRRESDTQYF. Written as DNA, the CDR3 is TGCAGCGTTGATAGGAGGGAATCAGATACGCAGTATTTT.